These 15 T cell receptor beta chains were all obtained from the same sample, sequenced in a study of shared clonotypes between healthy human individuals. Generated by immunoSEQ multiplex PCR, the TCRdb table keeps only in-frame clones and is missing some. This table has 2 million to 2.5 million clones, approximately 94% appearing once. Naive CD8 cells lacked CD45RO and underwent positive selection for CCR7, leaving out terminally differentiated effector memory CD45RA+ cells. Sequencing input: naive CD8+ T cells from PBMCs. Receptor source: a young man in good health. Some clones in this sample may be carry-over from other donors' samples.

This rearrangement joins TRBV5-5 to TRBJ1-4, with D perhaps TRBD1 (5 bases). V was cut by 4 bases and J by 3 bases, with 16 bases left in between. This CDR3 has 16 residues. CDR1 is SGHKS, CDR2 YYEKEE, per germline (reference sequence). The CDR3 spells CASSPESGAANEKLFF. CDR3 in DNA: TGTGCCAGCAGCCCGGAAAGCGGGGCAGCTAATGAAAAACTGTTTTTT.

The count of this clone is one. The CDR3 region is CASSQTPSGQETQYF. The CDR3 coding sequence is TGTGCCAGCAGCCAAACTCCTAGCGGTCAAGAGACCCAGTACTTC. V is TRBV4-2 and J is TRBJ2-5, with 7 bases identical to TRBD2. This CDR3 has 15 amino acids. CDR1 and CDR2 from the germline V gene are LGHNA and YNFKEQ. V shed 2 bases and J 2 bases; nucleotides not matched to a gene: 5.

The V call is TRBV27, the J call TRBJ2-1; 8 bases are shared with TRBD2. Looked up from germline, CDR1 is MNHEY and CDR2 is SMNVEV (reference sequence). V gave up 6 bases and J gave up 6 bases; unmatched junction bases: 7. The CDR3 runs to 14 residues. The CDR3 DNA follows: TGTGCCAGCAGCTGGGGACTAGTCGGCAATGAGCAGTTCTTC. This sequence encodes CASSWGLVGNEQFF.

J is TRBJ2-7 and V is TRBV19, with 12 bases aligning to TRBD2. The CDR3 runs 15 residues. From germline, CDR1 is LNHDA and CDR2 SQIVND (reference sequence). The junction had 5 bases not matched to a gene; V was cut back by 5 bases and J by 3 bases. CDR3: CASSARLAGDYEQYF. The DNA for the CDR3 is TGTGCCAGTAGTGCCCGACTAGCGGGAGACTACGAGCAGTACTTC.

J is TRBJ1-2 and V is TRBV19; 10 bases are shared with TRBD1. The germline V gene encodes CDR1 LNHDA and CDR2 SQIVND (reference sequence). The junction had 9 bases not matched to a gene; V was cut back by 6 bases and J by 2 bases. CDR3 size: 16 residues. The CDR3 region is CASSLPPTGGNYGYTF. The CDR3 DNA reads as TGTGCCAGTAGCCTACCCCCGACAGGGGGCAACTATGGCTACACCTTC.

This chain uses TRBV28 with TRBJ1-5, with D perhaps TRBD1 (6 bases). CDR1 and CDR2 from the germline V gene are MDHEN and SYDVKM. Trimming removed 6 bases at V and 9 bases at J, with 21 bases between. The CDR3 runs 15 residues. The CDR3 region is CASRTPGRGHMPQHF. In nucleotides, the CDR3 is TGTGCCAGCAGAACACCGGGACGGGGGCATATGCCCCAGCATTTT. The full variable domain, rest sourced from reference TRBV28 and TRBJ1-5, is DVKVTQSSRYLVKRTGEKVFLECVQDMDHENMFWYRQDPGLGLRLIYFSYDVKMKEKGDIPEGYSVSREKKERFSLILESASTNQTSMYLCASRTPGRGHMPQHFGDGTRLSIL.

The CDR3 DNA is TGCAGCGTTGGTGGCAGGGGAGGCGAGCAGTACTTC. Residues: CSVGGRGGEQYF. This chain links TRBV29-1 with TRBJ2-7; D tentatively reads TRBD1 or TRBD2 (6 bases each). CDR3 length: 12 residues. V gave up 4 bases and J gave up 6 bases, with 13 bases separating them. CDR1 is SQVTM and CDR2 is ANQGSEA in the germline V gene.

The chain carries TRBV4-3 and TRBJ2-2; D remains unclear. Germline CDR1 is LGHNA and CDR2 is YSLEER. This CDR3 has 15 amino acids. Trimming cost V 1 base and J 6 bases, with 12 bases left between them. CDR3 region: CASSQVYDKSGELFF. The CDR3 DNA reads TGCGCCAGCAGCCAAGTCTACGACAAGTCCGGGGAGCTGTTTTTT.

V and J are TRBV7-9 and TRBJ2-1, with TRBD2 matching over 10 bases. This CDR3 is 16 amino acids long. In germline, CDR1 is SEHNR, CDR2 FQNEAQ (reference sequence). Trimming cost V 6 bases and J 4 bases; bases outside gene matches: 9. CDR3 sequence: CASRGGLAEDYNEQFF. In nucleotides, the CDR3 is TGTGCCAGCAGGGGTGGACTAGCGGAAGATTACAATGAGCAGTTCTTC.

V is TRBV5-1 and J is TRBJ1-2; maybe TRBD1 (5 bases). The germline CDR1 and CDR2 sequences are SGHRS and YFSETQ. This CDR3 has 16 residues. Trimming removed 0 bases from V and 8 bases from J, with 20 bases in between. The CDR3 protein is CASSLEVSAGLYGYTF. CDR3 in DNA: TGCGCCAGCAGCTTGGAGGTGTCCGCGGGGCTCTACGGCTACACCTTC.

This clone was observed a few times. V and J are TRBV29-1 and TRBJ1-1; D unclear. Germline V gene data show CDR1 as SQVTM and CDR2 as ANQGSEA. Trimming left V 7 bases short and J 4 bases short, with 13 bases between. This CDR3 has 12 amino acids. The CDR3 DNA is TGCAGCGCCGCAGAGTTGGTCACTGAAGCTTTCTTT. It is translated as CSAAELVTEAFF.

The V and J genes are TRBV6-5 and TRBJ2-1; D gene uncertain. There are 14 residues in the CDR3. Trimming shortened V by 6 bases and J by 5 bases, and 14 bases separated the two germline ends. The germline gives CDR1 MNHEY, CDR2 SVGAGI. Here the CDR3 DNA reads TGTGCCAGCAGCCCTTCGGGCGTCCACAATGAGCAGTTCTTC. This sequence encodes CASSPSGVHNEQFF.

The V gene is TRBV30, the J gene TRBJ2-6; D is unclear. With 3 bases removed from V and 4 bases from J, the gap between germline ends came to 10 bases. There are 14 residues in the CDR3. In germline, CDR1 is GTSNPN, CDR2 SVGIG (reference sequence). CDR3 coding DNA: TGTGCCTGGAGATCATCATGGGGGGCCAACGTCCTGACTTTC. Protein: CAWRSSWGANVLTF.

As concerns this clone: The sample has other DNA sequences that encode this CDR3 too. The chain employs TRBV9 and TRBJ2-1; TRBD1 matches at 11 bases. Germline CDR1 and CDR2: SGDLS and YYNGEE. CDR3 size: 16 residues. The V and J ends lost 4 bases and 3 bases, in that order; junction bases with no gene match: 6. The CDR3 region has the DNA TGTGCCAGCAGCCCATTGGGGACAGGGGGCTACAATGAGCAGTTCTTC. This translates into CASSPLGTGGYNEQFF. Full variable domain (rest looked up from reference TRBV9 and TRBJ2-1): DSGVTQTPKHLITATGQRVTLRCSPRSGDLSVYWYQQSLDQGLQFLIQYYNGEERAKGNILERFSAQQFPDLHSELNLSSLELGDSALYFCASSPLGTGGYNEQFFGPGTRLTVL.

The chain combines TRBV14 with TRBJ2-7; no firm D call. Germline V gene lookup returns CDR1 SGHDN and CDR2 FVKESK. Deletions cut 0 bases from V and 3 bases from J, with 12 bases between. The CDR3 spans 15 residues. The CDR3 sequence: CASSQDSLGFYEQYF. The CDR3 coding sequence is TGTGCCAGCAGCCAAGACTCCTTAGGGTTCTACGAGCAGTACTTC.